The clone carrying this TCR beta chain appeared a single time. Its antigen remains unidentified. These data belong to a study of T-cell memory formation after mild COVID-19. Study-wide background: Across donors, TCR clusters were largely donor specific.

General observations from the study: Pre-infection memory harbored some responding clones, suggesting cross-reactive memory joined.

The CDR3 is 15 residues long. Germline CDR1 SGHKS, CDR2 YYEKEE (reference sequence). Losses at the gene ends were 1 base for V and 1 base for J; bases not matched to a gene: 4. Constant-segment primers were used for 5'RACE, and the resulting TCR alpha and TCR beta cDNA libraries carried sample barcodes and UMIs. MiXCR, applied by TCRdb to the 5' RACE reads, yields one record per CDR3 protein. The table shows about 400,000 distinct CDR3 sequences, with more than 20% occurring only once. The sequence was collected from an adult woman who had mild COVID-19 (a few samples of this study predate the infection). Cell type and time point are not known. The sample taken for sequencing was PBMCs or a T cell subset sorted from them (not recorded which). V gene TRBV5-5 combines with J gene TRBJ1-2; 7 positions agree with TRBD1. CDR3 DNA: TGTGCCAGCAGCTTGCGGCCAGGGGGTAACTATGGCTACACCTTC. Protein product: CASSLRPGGNYGYTF.